Below are 3 T cell receptor beta chains sequenced from a single sample in a study of tumor-infiltrating lymphocytes in primary liver carcinoma. Scientists recovered RNA and DNA together from approximately 20-30 mg of unsorted bulk tissue. A primer in the constant region served to generate TCR beta cDNA from 500 to 600 ng of total RNA. Modified slightly, ARM-PCR produced TCR beta libraries over three nested multiplex PCR rounds. Use of TRBV1-TRBV30 forward primers with a C-beta reverse primer characterized the first two PCR rounds, which lasted 10 cycles each. TCRdb independently ran MiXCR on the multiplex PCR reads; one entry per CDR3 protein. The table includes 85,000 to 100,000 distinct CDR3 sequences, about 70% detected once. The sample was tumor-adjacent normal liver tissue. The receptors were gathered from a middle-aged man with primary liver carcinoma and hepatitis B virus infection.

This clonotype has just one count. V gene TRBV2 combines with J gene TRBJ2-5; possibly TRBD2 for D (6 bases). Trimming removed 7 bases from V and 1 base from J, with 13 bases in between. The CDR3 covers 14 residues. The germline V gene encodes CDR1 SNHLY and CDR2 FYNNEI. This CDR3 reads CASTEREAQETQYF. CDR3 bases: TGTGCCAGCACCGAAAGGGAGGCCCAAGAGACCCAGTACTTC.

This clonotype has at least ten counts. The genes are TRBV14 and TRBJ2-1, with 8 bases fitting TRBD1. Germline CDR1 reads SGHDN; CDR2 reads FVKESK. The CDR3 has 18 residues. Trimming removed 4 bases from V and 9 bases from J; junction bases left unmatched: 20. The CDR3 bases are TGTGCCAGCAGCCCCTTCCTGGACAGGGTGGAACGGTACGGTGAGCAGTTCTTC. Protein: CASSPFLDRVERYGEQFF.

As concerns this clonotype: Relative to the germline gene, one junction end is altered; a read error may explain this. The rearrangement links TRBV4-1 to TRBJ2-7; TRBD2 matches at 10 bases. The CDR3 covers 15 residues. The germline CDR1 and CDR2 sequences are MGHRA and YSYEKL. The CDR3 DNA follows: TGCACCAGTAGCCAAGCTTCTAGCGGGAGCTACGAGCAGTATTTC. Protein: CTSSQASSGSYEQYF.